The next 4 T cell receptor beta chains were all read from a single sample in a study of vaccination and CD4 T cells after COVID-19. Noted treatment: approximately 11-day PBMC culture with coronavirus spike peptide pools or control peptides (ViraFEST assay). The Oncomine TCR Beta short-read assay sequenced DNA from cultured CD4+ T cells. TCRdb itself ran the PCR reads through MiXCR, one entry per CDR3 protein. The table includes about 14,000 distinct CDR3 sequences, over 60% detected once. These receptors lack a known antigen. The sequencing sample was made of CD4+ T cells from blood, cultured in vitro. The source of these receptors is a human donor who had recovered from COVID-19.

This chain joins TRBV29-1 and TRBJ2-3; D may be TRBD1 or TRBD2 (5 bases each). The CDR3 runs to 14 residues. V lost 5 bases and J lost 2, with 14 bases in between. Germline CDR1 is SQVTM and CDR2 is ANQGSEA. CDR3 in amino acids: CSVRVGTPTDTQYF. CDR3 bases: TGCAGCGTTAGAGTCGGGACCCCCACAGATACGCAGTATTTT.

This chain links TRBV30 with TRBJ2-2, with 11 nucleotides matching TRBD2. This CDR3 spans 15 amino acids. V lost 1 base to trimming and J lost 5 bases; unmatched junction nucleotides: 3. Germline CDR1 reads GTSNPN; CDR2 reads SVGIG (reference sequence). As DNA, the CDR3 is TGTGCCTGGAGTGGACTAGCGGGGACTACCGGGGAGCTGTTTTTT. Its protein is CAWSGLAGTTGELFF. Looking up the rest from reference TRBV30 and TRBJ2-2 gives the full variable domain: SQTIHQWPATLVQPVGSPLSLECTVEGTSNPNLYWYRQAAGRGLQLLFYSVGIGQISSEVPQNLSASRPQDRQFILSSKKLLLSDSGFYLCAWSGLAGTTGELFFGEGSRLTVL.

The chain combines TRBV4-1 with TRBJ1-4; D is perhaps TRBD1 (5 bases). The CDR3 is 13 amino acids. Trimming cost V 4 bases and J 13 bases, with 16 bases left between them. Per the germline V gene, CDR1 is MGHRA and CDR2 is YSYEKL. The CDR3: CASSRETFGGLFF. The CDR3 bases are TGCGCCAGCAGCCGCGAGACGTTTGGGGGACTGTTTTTT.

This clonotype was seen a single time. The CDR3 DNA reads as TGTGCCAGCAGTCCCGGACATTTGGATTCACCCCTCCACTTT. Protein product: CASSPGHLDSPLHF. V and J are TRBV28 and TRBJ1-6; TRBD1 is a possible D gene (5 bases). The CDR3 loop spans 14 amino acids. V was clipped by 5 bases and J by 8 bases, with 13 bases between them. CDR1 is MDHEN, CDR2 SYDVKM, per germline. The whole variable domain, filled in from reference TRBV28 and TRBJ1-6, reads DVKVTQSSRYLVKRTGEKVFLECVQDMDHENMFWYRQDPGLGLRLIYFSYDVKMKEKGDIPEGYSVSREKKERFSLILESASTNQTSMYLCASSPGHLDSPLHFGNGTRLTVT.